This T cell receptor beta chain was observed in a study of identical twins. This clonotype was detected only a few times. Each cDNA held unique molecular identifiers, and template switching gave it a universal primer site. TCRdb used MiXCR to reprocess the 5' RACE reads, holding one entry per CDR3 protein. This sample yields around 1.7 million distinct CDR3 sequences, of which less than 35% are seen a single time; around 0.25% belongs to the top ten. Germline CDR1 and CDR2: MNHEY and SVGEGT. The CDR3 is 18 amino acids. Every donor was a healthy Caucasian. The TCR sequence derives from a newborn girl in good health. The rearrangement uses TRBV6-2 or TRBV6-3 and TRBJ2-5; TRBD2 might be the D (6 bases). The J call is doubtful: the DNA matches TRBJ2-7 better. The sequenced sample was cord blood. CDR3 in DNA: TGTGCCAGCAGTTACTCGATAGGAATTGTCGGGAGCTCCTACGAGCAGTACTTC. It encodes CASSYSIGIVGSSYEQYF.